These 32 T cell receptor beta chains share one sample of origin, sequenced in a study of T-cell memory formation after mild COVID-19. TCRdb redid the calling of the 5' RACE reads with MiXCR, one entry per CDR3 protein. The sample holds hundreds of thousands of distinct CDR3 sequences, less than 20% seen once. Material for sequencing was PBMCs or a T cell subset sorted from them (not recorded which). Receptors originate from an adult woman who had mild COVID-19 (a few samples of this study predate the infection). Cell type and time point are not known.

This clonotype was counted between two and nine times. CDR3 amino acids: CASRKAGKYEQYF. In DNA, the CDR3 is TGTGCCAGCAGAAAAGCAGGCAAATACGAGCAGTACTTC. V is TRBV13 and J is TRBJ2-7, with D unclear. Germline CDR1 reads PRHDT; CDR2 reads FYEKMQ (reference sequence). The CDR3 extends over 13 amino acids. V lost 6 bases and J lost 4, with 13 bases in between.

The rearrangement links TRBV5-1 to TRBJ2-5, with D perhaps TRBD1 (6 bases). This CDR3 spans 14 amino acids. CDR1 and CDR2 from the germline V gene are SGHRS and YFSETQ. V was shortened by 0 bases and J by 4 bases, with 10 bases between the two germline ends. The DNA for the CDR3 is TGCGCCAGCAGCTTGGAACAGGGAGTAGAGACCCAGTACTTC. This gives the protein CASSLEQGVETQYF.

This clonotype came up a few times. This chain joins TRBV7-2 and TRBJ1-1, with 7 bases matching TRBD1. Germline CDR1 SGHTA, CDR2 FQGNSA. Germline trimming cut 5 bases from V and 9 bases from J; bases unmatched to any gene: 6. This CDR3 spans 12 amino acids. CDR3 sequence (DNA): TGTGCCAGCAGCAGGAGGACAGGCCAAGCTTTCTTT. It yields the protein CASSRRTGQAFF.

V is TRBV7-3 and J is TRBJ2-3, with 12 positions matching TRBD2. The CDR3 is made up of 16 amino acids. The J segment lost 2 bases and the V segment lost 2 bases, leaving 2 bases of the junction unmatched. Germline values: CDR1 SGHTA, CDR2 FQGTGA. The CDR3 DNA follows: TGTGCCAGCAGCTTACTAGCGGGAGGGCCCACAGATACGCAGTATTTT. This codes for CASSLLAGGPTDTQYF. Full variable domain (remainder filled in from reference TRBV7-3 and TRBJ2-3): GAGVSQTPSNKVTEKGKYVELRCDPISGHTALYWYRQSLGQGPEFLIYFQGTGAADDSGLPNDRFFAVRPEGSVSTLKIQRTERGDSAVYLCASSLLAGGPTDTQYFGPGTRLTVL.

This chain joins TRBV5-1 and TRBJ1-1; the D gene is possibly TRBD1 (5 bases). Germline CDR1 is SGHRS and CDR2 is YFSETQ. The CDR3 is made up of 15 amino acids. Trimming took 4 bases from V and 9 from J, leaving 22 bases between them. Here the CDR3 DNA reads TGCGCCAGCAGCCCCCTGGAGTTGAGGGGCGCACAAGCTTTCTTT. Its protein product is CASSPLELRGAQAFF.

This clonotype appeared a few times. The CDR3 protein is CATSAKRTSFRANEQFF. The DNA of the CDR3 is TGTGCCACCAGTGCCAAGCGGACCTCCTTCCGAGCCAATGAGCAGTTCTTC. The chain carries TRBV24-1 and TRBJ2-1, with TRBD2 as a possible D gene (5 bases). Germline CDR1 and CDR2: KGHDR and SFDVKD. This CDR3 comprises 17 residues. V was shortened by 5 bases and J by 6 bases, with 22 bases between the two germline ends.

The chain carries TRBV18 and TRBJ2-5; D uncertain. The V end lost 3 bases, the J end lost 2 bases, and 16 bases lay between the germline ends. CDR1 is KGHSH, CDR2 LQKENI, per germline. The CDR3 sequence is 16 residues long. This CDR3 is CASSPIGSGLQETQYF. The CDR3 nucleotides are TGTGCCAGCTCACCGATTGGGTCGGGCTTGCAAGAGACCCAGTACTTC.

The chain is built from TRBV7-2 and TRBJ2-6, with D unclear. The V end was cut by 0 bases, the J end by 2 bases, with 5 bases between. CDR3 length: 15 amino acids. Looked up from germline, CDR1 is SGHTA and CDR2 is FQGNSA. As DNA, the CDR3 is TGTGCCAGCAGCTTAGCGACGACTGGGGCCAACGTCCTGACTTTC. It specifies CASSLATTGANVLTF. The full variable domain, in which reference TRBV7-2 and TRBJ2-6 provide the parts outside the CDR3, is GAGVSQSPSNKVTEKGKDVELRCDPISGHTALYWYRQSLGQGLEFLIYFQGNSAPDKSGLPSDRFSAERTGGSVSTLTIQRTQQEDSAVYLCASSLATTGANVLTFGAGSRLTVL.

This clonotype was observed many times. This chain links TRBV18 with TRBJ1-1; D remains ambiguous. This CDR3 is 14 amino acids long. Germline lookup yields CDR1 KGHSH and CDR2 LQKENI. With 5 bases removed from V and 1 base from J, the gap between germline ends came to 11 bases. CDR3 residues: CASSFGGGNTEAFF. As DNA, the CDR3 is TGTGCCAGCTCATTCGGAGGAGGGAACACTGAAGCTTTCTTT.

This chain links TRBV27 with TRBJ2-1; 8 nucleotides align to TRBD2. This CDR3 is 15 amino acids long. Germline assignment: CDR1 MNHEY and CDR2 SMNVEV (reference sequence). With 8 bases clipped from V and 8 bases from J, the junction kept 14 bases outside the gene matches. This chain's CDR3 is CASPKTSGQYHEQFF. The CDR3 bases are TGTGCCAGCCCTAAAACTAGCGGCCAGTATCATGAGCAGTTCTTC.

The chain couples TRBV10-3 to TRBJ2-7, with TRBD1 matching 9 bases. V was pared by 6 bases and J by 1 base, with 7 bases of the junction left unmatched. Germline CDR1 and CDR2: ENHRY and SYGVKD. The CDR3 has 15 amino acids. CDR3 nucleotides: TGTGCCATCAGGGCGTCCGGGACAGGGTCCTACGAGCAGTACTTC. Residues: CAIRASGTGSYEQYF.

The chain carries TRBV7-9 and TRBJ1-6; D is possibly TRBD1 (6 bases). The CDR3 is made up of 12 amino acids. Trimming removed 3 bases at V and 17 bases at J, with 14 bases between. In germline, CDR1 is SEHNR, CDR2 FQNEAQ (reference sequence). The CDR3 DNA reads as TGTGCCAGCAGCTTGGGTCAGGGGCCCGTCCACTTT. It is translated as CASSLGQGPVHF. The whole variable domain, remainder taken from reference TRBV7-9 and TRBJ1-6, is DTGVSQNPRHKITKRGQNVTFRCDPISEHNRLYWYRQTLGQGPEFLTYFQNEAQLEKSRLLSDRFSAERPKGSFSTLEIQRTEQGDSAMYLCASSLGQGPVHFGNGTRLTVT.

V is TRBV20-1 and J is TRBJ1-2, with D maybe TRBD1 (6 bases). Trimming pared 6 bases from V and 0 bases from J, leaving 11 bases between. This CDR3 spans 13 amino acids. Germline CDR1 DFQATT, CDR2 SNEGSKA (reference sequence). Here the CDR3 reads CSAKDSANYGYTF. The CDR3 region has the DNA TGCAGTGCCAAGGACAGCGCTAACTATGGCTACACCTTC.

This clonotype was recorded at least ten times. The CDR3 DNA reads as TGTGCCAGCAGCTCGACAGTGTTTCGCACAGATACGCAGTATTTT. This codes for CASSSTVFRTDTQYF. The gene calls are TRBV7-2 and TRBJ2-3; D may be TRBD1 (5 bases). This CDR3 region has 15 residues. Trimming took 4 bases from V and 1 from J, leaving 12 bases between them. Germline values: CDR1 SGHTA, CDR2 FQGNSA.

The chain links TRBV7-9 to TRBJ1-3; no clear D. The CDR3 totals 13 residues. Germline CDR1 reads SEHNR; CDR2 reads FQNEAQ (reference sequence). The germline V and J ends were trimmed by 2 bases and 8 bases, with 10 bases remaining between them. This CDR3 is CASSLFREDTIYF. CDR3 nucleotides: TGTGCCAGCAGCTTATTCCGGGAGGACACCATATATTTT.

The chain uses TRBV4-1 and TRBJ1-1, with TRBD1 identical over 7 bases. Germline CDR1 reads MGHRA; CDR2 reads YSYEKL. The J segment lost 1 base and the V segment lost 4 bases, leaving 6 bases of the junction unmatched. The CDR3 totals 15 residues. In nucleotides, the CDR3 is TGCGCCAGCAGCCTAGAGGGACAGTCGAACACTGAAGCTTTCTTT. This translates into CASSLEGQSNTEAFF.

The rearrangement joins TRBV4-2 to TRBJ2-7; TRBD2 agrees at 14 bases. CDR1 LGHNA and CDR2 YNFKEQ come from the germline V gene. This CDR3 spans 16 amino acids. Losses at the gene ends were 6 bases for V and 3 bases for J; bases not matched to a gene: 7. The CDR3 DNA is TGTGCCAGCAGTCCGACTAGCGGGAGGGCCCGCTACGAGCAGTACTTC. Its translation is CASSPTSGRARYEQYF.

Only a few counts were recorded for this clonotype. This chain joins TRBV10-3 and TRBJ1-1; 7 bases are shared with TRBD1. In germline, CDR1 is ENHRY, CDR2 SYGVKD. Losses at the gene ends were 4 bases for V and 1 base for J; bases not matched to a gene: 3. The CDR3 runs to 14 residues. The CDR3 here is CAISGDSTNTEAFF. Written as DNA, the CDR3 is TGTGCCATCAGTGGGGACAGTACGAACACTGAAGCTTTCTTT.

This clonotype has only a few counts. The rearrangement uses TRBV29-1 and TRBJ2-3; 10 bases match TRBD1. In germline, CDR1 is SQVTM, CDR2 ANQGSEA. The CDR3 has 15 amino acids. V shed 4 bases, J shed 1 base, and the junction held 5 bases outside the gene matches. CDR3 region: CSVAAGTGGTDTQYF. DNA for the CDR3: TGCAGCGTTGCTGCTGGGACAGGGGGCACAGATACGCAGTATTTT.

This chain joins TRBV30 and TRBJ2-3; weak D call: TRBD2 (6 bases). Trimming removed 1 base from V and 1 base from J, with 9 bases in between. The CDR3 sequence is 14 residues long. Looked up from germline, CDR1 is GTSNPN and CDR2 is SVGIG (reference sequence). As DNA, the CDR3 is TGTGCCTGGAGTGGGGTAGCGGGCACAGATACGCAGTATTTT. Its translation is CAWSGVAGTDTQYF. Using reference TRBV30 and TRBJ2-3 for the parts outside the CDR3, the full variable domain is SQTIHQWPATLVQPVGSPLSLECTVEGTSNPNLYWYRQAAGRGLQLLFYSVGIGQISSEVPQNLSASRPQDRQFILSSKKLLLSDSGFYLCAWSGVAGTDTQYFGPGTRLTVL.

This clonotype appeared a few times. This chain links TRBV20-1 with TRBJ2-7; the D is unclear. The CDR3 is made up of 12 amino acids. Per germline, CDR1 DFQATT and CDR2 SNEGSKA (reference sequence). V shed 3 bases and J shed 1 base, with 7 bases lying between them. CDR3 amino acids: CSASKESYEQYF. CDR3 nucleotide sequence: TGCAGTGCTAGTAAGGAGTCCTACGAGCAGTACTTC.

The rearrangement uses TRBV19 and TRBJ2-7, with a tentative D call TRBD2 (5 bases). The germline gives CDR1 LNHDA, CDR2 SQIVND (reference sequence). V was cut by 5 bases and J by 0 bases, with 11 bases left in between. The CDR3 has 14 amino acids. This chain's CDR3 is CASSFGVTSYEQYF. Here the CDR3 DNA reads TGTGCCAGTAGTTTCGGGGTGACCTCCTACGAGCAGTACTTC.

V usage is TRBV5-4 and J usage is TRBJ1-3; 8 positions agree with TRBD1. Germline assignment: CDR1 SGHNT and CDR2 YYREEE (reference sequence). The V and J ends lost 4 bases and 2 bases, in that order; junction bases with no gene match: 2. CDR3 length: 14 amino acids. CDR3 sequence: CASSPTGAGNTIYF. CDR3 nucleotides: TGTGCCAGCAGCCCGACAGGGGCTGGAAACACCATATATTTT.

This clonotype showed up just a few times. The chain couples TRBV5-1 to TRBJ1-5; 12 bases agree with TRBD1. CDR1 is SGHRS and CDR2 is YFSETQ in the germline V gene. Trimming removed 4 bases from V and 1 base from J; junction bases left unmatched: 3. The CDR3 loop spans 16 amino acids. This CDR3 is CASSAGQGASNQPQHF. CDR3 DNA sequence: TGCGCCAGCAGCGCGGGACAGGGGGCGAGCAATCAGCCCCAGCATTTT.

The chain joins TRBV5-4 to TRBJ2-2, with D unclear. The V gene's germline CDR1 is SGHNT and CDR2 YYREEE (reference sequence). V lost 0 bases to trimming and J lost 0 bases, with 6 bases between them. The CDR3 is made up of 15 amino acids. CDR3 amino acids: CASSLGLPNTGELFF. The CDR3 DNA reads as TGTGCCAGCAGCTTGGGCTTACCGAACACCGGGGAGCTGTTTTTT.

The chain carries TRBV2 and TRBJ1-2, with TRBD1 matching 8 bases. After removal of 7 bases from V and 7 bases from J, the junction contained 20 bases not matched to a gene. The germline V gene has CDR1 SNHLY and CDR2 FYNNEI. The CDR3 length is 17 residues. This CDR3 reads CASTGDGTGSRVGGYTF. CDR3 in DNA: TGTGCCAGCACCGGTGACGGGACAGGCTCCAGGGTGGGTGGCTACACCTTC.

The rearrangement links TRBV24-1 to TRBJ1-2; 10 bases line up with TRBD1. There are 16 residues in the CDR3. V shed 3 bases, J shed 8 bases, and the junction held 11 bases outside the gene matches. The germline V gene has CDR1 KGHDR and CDR2 SFDVKD. The CDR3 reads CATSDRTGGSLGGYTF. DNA of the CDR3: TGTGCCACCAGTGATCGGACAGGGGGTTCCTTAGGAGGCTACACCTTC.

There are a few counts of this clonotype. The chain's CDR3 is CASSLFSGGTYEQYF. The CDR3 bases are TGTGCCAGCAGCTTATTTAGCGGCGGAACCTACGAGCAGTACTTC. The chain has TRBV11-3 and TRBJ2-7, with D perhaps matching TRBD2 (6 bases). V was shortened by 2 bases and J by 2 bases, with 13 bases between the two germline ends. The CDR3 totals 15 residues. Germline lookup yields CDR1 SGHNT and CDR2 YENEEA.

The genes are TRBV6-2 or TRBV6-3 and TRBJ1-6; D gene ambiguous. This CDR3 contains 18 residues. The V and J ends lost 0 bases and 6 bases respectively, with 18 bases between them. The germline CDR1 and CDR2 sequences are MNHEY and SVGEGT. For the CDR3, the DNA is TGTGCCAGCAGTTACTCTTCGGGCAGGAGAATCTCTAATTCACCCCTCCACTTT. Translation: CASSYSSGRRISNSPLHF.

The chain employs TRBV7-3 and TRBJ1-1; TRBD1 might be the D (5 bases). Germline V CDR1 and CDR2: SGHTA, FQGTGA. The V and J ends lost 2 bases and 0 bases respectively, with 10 bases between them. The CDR3 has 15 amino acids. CDR3: CASSLGAGMNTEAFF. For the CDR3, the DNA is TGTGCCAGCAGCTTAGGAGCAGGGATGAACACTGAAGCTTTCTTT.

The table lists this clonotype with a few counts. The CDR3 DNA follows: TGTGCCAGCAGCCAAGGACTAGCGGGGGCCTCGGGGGGCACAGATACGCAGTATTTT. It translates to CASSQGLAGASGGTDTQYF. The chain is built from TRBV3-1 and TRBJ2-3; TRBD2 agrees at 12 bases. The CDR3 totals 19 residues. V lost 1 base, J lost 1 base, and 9 bases stayed unmatched. The germline gives CDR1 LGHDT, CDR2 YNNKEL (reference sequence).

This clonotype was counted ten times or more. The CDR3 nucleotides are TGCAGCGTTGACAGGGGAGATACGCAGTATTTT. Translated, it gives CSVDRGDTQYF. The chain combines TRBV29-1 with TRBJ2-3; possible D gene TRBD1, 6 bases. The CDR3 is 11 amino acids. Trimming took off 3 bases at V and 5 bases at J, with 6 bases between the two ends. In germline, CDR1 is SQVTM, CDR2 ANQGSEA.